The present T cell receptor (beta chain) was sequenced within a study of blood T cell repertoires in COVID-19. Residents of about two dozen US areas, aged about 18 to 89 years, made up the participants. The CDR3 has 11 amino acids. Trimming stripped 5 bases from V and 13 bases from J, with 12 bases between. Original processing notes: Amplification of reference gene primers provided the estimated nucleated cell counts. The protocol was immunoSEQ multiplex PCR, while the TCRdb copy is restricted to in-frame clones and leaves out a portion. V and J calls and clone size are those listed in that table; D and trimming were worked out from the DNA. The data show roughly 360,000 clones, around 87% seen once.

Sequenced input: PBMCs or T cells enriched from blood (not recorded which). The chain joins TRBV12-3 or TRBV12-4 to TRBJ2-1; D might be TRBD1 (5 bases). This sequence was found in a man under 40 who had recovered from COVID-19. The CDR3 nucleotides read TGTGCCAGCAGTGCTCAGGGTTCCCAGTTCTTC. Protein product: CASSAQGSQFF.